The next 25 T cell receptor beta chains were all read from a single sample in a study of T cell changes during pregnancy in multiple sclerosis (dated by TCRdb to the late 2010s). Libraries were made using the immunoSEQ multiplex PCR assay. The clones in this table, taken by TCRdb from immuneACCESS, are in-frame only. Not every clone is retained; where verified, under half of the shortfall comes from an unresolved V gene, and the cause of the rest is unknown. The sample table lists over 85,000 clones, less than 95% of them with a count of one. The ten largest clonotypes hold 1.5% to 2% of the sample. The material was peripheral blood, obtained in the first trimester of pregnancy. The receptors here all came from a female donor in good health, enrolled as a control in a pregnancy study.

A single count supports this clone. The chain joins TRBV6-1 to TRBJ2-7, with a tentative D call TRBD2 (5 bases). The V gene's germline CDR1 is MNHNS and CDR2 SASEGT. There are 16 residues in the CDR3. Trimming stripped 2 bases from V and 4 bases from J, with 18 bases between. This CDR3 is CASSESISGLPYEQYF. For the CDR3, the DNA is TGTGCCAGCAGTGAATCTATATCGGGGTTACCGTACGAGCAGTACTTC.

This chain uses TRBV19 with TRBJ1-2; possible D gene TRBD1, 6 bases. Per germline, CDR1 LNHDA and CDR2 SQIVND (reference sequence). The CDR3 has 15 amino acids. Trimming shortened V by 2 bases and J by 5 bases, and 15 bases separated the two germline ends. The CDR3 DNA reads TGTGCCAGTAGTATACCCAGACAGGCTTCATATGGCTACACCTTC. Protein sequence: CASSIPRQASYGYTF.

V and J are TRBV25-1 and TRBJ1-2; 8 bases map to TRBD1. V was clipped by 3 bases and J by 2 bases; unmatched bases: 8. The CDR3 has 16 residues. In germline, CDR1 is MGHDK, CDR2 SYGVNS. The CDR3 region has the DNA TGTGCCAGCAGTGATTTGTTAACAGGGGGGAACTATGGCTACACCTTC. Its protein product is CASSDLLTGGNYGYTF.

The chain employs TRBV18 and TRBJ1-2; 7 bases are shared with TRBD1. Germline V gene sequence: CDR1 KGHSH, CDR2 LQKENI. The CDR3 totals 17 residues. J lost 1 base, V lost 4 bases, and 12 bases had no gene match. The CDR3 nucleotides are TGTGCCAGCTCACGCAAGACAGGGCCCAGCTTTAACTATGGCTACACCTTC. This encodes CASSRKTGPSFNYGYTF.

The chain employs TRBV5-4 and TRBJ2-6, with 7 positions matching TRBD1. This CDR3 comprises 19 residues. Germline CDR1 and CDR2: SGHNT and YYREEE (reference sequence). The trim removed 3 bases at V and 2 bases at J, leaving 14 bases unmatched. The CDR3 DNA sequence: TGTGCCAGCAGCTCCCGTCCGACAGGGAATTTCGCTGGGGCCAACGTCCTGACTTTC. This gives the protein CASSSRPTGNFAGANVLTF.

The chain recombines TRBV6-1 with TRBJ2-5; D gene ambiguous. TRBJ2-7 explains the end of the DNA better; the J call may be wrong. The germline gives CDR1 MNHNS, CDR2 SASEGT. The CDR3 totals 11 residues. The CDR3 DNA reads as TGTGCCAGCAACCGCATGAACGAGCAGTACTTC. This sequence encodes CASNRMNEQYF.

The chain is built from TRBV2 and TRBJ2-7, with 11 bases that match TRBD1. V shed 7 bases and J 0 bases; nucleotides not matched to a gene: 5. The germline gives CDR1 SNHLY, CDR2 FYNNEI. CDR3 length: 15 residues. This CDR3 reads CASTRDRGGSYEQYF. CDR3 sequence (DNA): TGTGCCAGCACCCGGGACAGGGGGGGCTCCTACGAGCAGTACTTC.

This sequence joins TRBV5-1 and TRBJ1-4; 8 nucleotides match TRBD1. V trimming: 3 bases; J trimming: 8 bases; junction bases outside the gene matches: 9. Germline V gene sequence: CDR1 SGHRS, CDR2 YFSETQ. The length of the CDR3 is 15 residues. The CDR3 is CASSSGQGVGEKLFF. The DNA for the CDR3 is TGCGCCAGCAGCTCCGGACAGGGAGTGGGGGAAAAACTGTTTTTT.

The chain recombines TRBV19 with TRBJ2-3; weak D call: TRBD2 (5 bases). CDR3 length: 13 amino acids. V lost 4 bases and J lost 3, with 8 bases in between. Germline V gene sequence: CDR1 LNHDA, CDR2 SQIVND (reference sequence). The DNA of the CDR3 is TGTGCCAGTAGTACGACGGGAACAGATACGCAGTATTTT. This translates into CASSTTGTDTQYF. The variable domain in full, with the rest retrieved from reference TRBV19 and TRBJ2-3, is DGGITQSPKYLFRKEGQNVTLSCEQNLNHDAMYWYRQDPGQGLRLIYYSQIVNDFQKGDIAEGYSVSREKKESFPLTVTSAQKNPTAFYLCASSTTGTDTQYFGPGTRLTVL.

The rearrangement uses TRBV7-2 and TRBJ1-1; perhaps TRBD1 as D (6 bases). Germline CDR1 SGHTA, CDR2 FQGNSA. This CDR3 has 14 amino acids. V was pared by 4 bases and J by 3 bases, with 12 bases between. Written as DNA, the CDR3 is TGTGCCAGCAGCTCGACAGGCTCCCACACTGAAGCTTTCTTT. This codes for CASSSTGSHTEAFF.

The chain carries TRBV13 and TRBJ2-7; 8 bases fit TRBD1. V dropped 2 bases and J dropped 3; count of bases not matched to a gene: 3. This CDR3 is 14 amino acids long. Germline-derived CDR1 and CDR2 are PRHDT and FYEKMQ (reference sequence). The CDR3 protein is CASSLLDRGYEQYF. CDR3 nucleotides: TGTGCCAGCAGCTTACTTGACAGGGGCTACGAGCAGTACTTC. The variable domain in full, with the rest retrieved from reference TRBV13 and TRBJ2-7, is AAGVIQSPRHLIKEKRETATLKCYPIPRHDTVYWYQQGPGQDPQFLISFYEKMQSDKGSIPDRFSAQQFSDYHSELNMSSLELGDSALYFCASSLLDRGYEQYFGPGTRLTVT.

This chain uses TRBV7-3 with TRBJ2-3; 7 nucleotides agree with TRBD2. The germline CDR1 and CDR2 sequences are SGHTA and FQGTGA. V shed 8 bases and J 5 bases; nucleotides not matched to a gene: 1. CDR3 length equals 11 residues. The CDR3 sequence: CASGGGDTQYF. In DNA form, the CDR3 reads TGTGCCAGCGGCGGGGGAGATACGCAGTATTTT. Together with reference TRBV7-3 and TRBJ2-3, the CDR3 gives the full variable domain: GAGVSQTPSNKVTEKGKYVELRCDPISGHTALYWYRQSLGQGPEFLIYFQGTGAADDSGLPNDRFFAVRPEGSVSTLKIQRTERGDSAVYLCASGGGDTQYFGPGTRLTVL.

This chain links TRBV29-1 with TRBJ2-5; possible D gene TRBD1, 7 bases. The CDR3 runs to 14 residues. V was cut by 7 bases and J by 4 bases, with 19 bases left in between. Germline lookup yields CDR1 SQVTM and CDR2 ANQGSEA. This CDR3 is CSAGGFYQGETQYF. The CDR3 coding sequence is TGCAGCGCAGGGGGGTTCTATCAGGGAGAGACCCAGTACTTC.

This clone was found once. The chain links TRBV11-2 to TRBJ1-5, with D maybe TRBD1 (5 bases). Germline CDR1 is SGHAT and CDR2 is FQNNGV. The CDR3 has 16 amino acids. V was cut by 6 bases and J by 4 bases, with 19 bases left in between. The CDR3 reads CASRVGGRSINQPQHF. The CDR3 region has the DNA TGTGCCAGCAGGGTGGGGGGACGGAGCATAAATCAGCCCCAGCATTTT.

The J gene is TRBJ2-7, the V gene TRBV5-4; 8 bases match TRBD1. Germline CDR1 is SGHNT and CDR2 is YYREEE (reference sequence). V shed 4 bases and J 3 bases; nucleotides not matched to a gene: 6. The CDR3 is made up of 14 amino acids. Written as DNA, the CDR3 is TGTGCCAGCAGCGCACAGGGGGGCAACTACGAGCAGTACTTC. It encodes CASSAQGGNYEQYF.

The chain employs TRBV5-4 and TRBJ2-3; a weak D match, TRBD2 (5 bases). Germline V gives CDR1 SGHNT, CDR2 YYREEE (reference sequence). V was pared by 0 bases and J by 6 bases, with 14 bases between. The CDR3 runs to 15 residues. CDR3 nucleotides: TGTGCCAGCAGCTTGGGGGCTAGCTCGTTGGATACGCAGTATTTT. The encoded protein is CASSLGASSLDTQYF.

This clone appeared once. The V gene is TRBV7-6, the J gene TRBJ2-3; unclear D gene. V lost 3 bases, J lost 1 base, and 5 bases lay in between. This CDR3 is built from 13 residues. CDR1 SGHVS and CDR2 FNYEAQ come from the germline V gene. The CDR3 here is CASSFQGTDTQYF. DNA for the CDR3: TGTGCCAGCAGCTTCCAGGGCACAGATACGCAGTATTTT.

The rearrangement joins TRBV14 to TRBJ2-7, with D tentatively TRBD1 (6 bases). This CDR3 has 13 amino acids. Germline V gene data show CDR1 as SGHDN and CDR2 as FVKESK. Trimming shortened V by 2 bases and J by 7 bases, and 12 bases separated the two germline ends. As DNA, the CDR3 is TGTGCCAGCAGCCAAAACAGGGTGGGGGAGCAGTACTTC. It specifies CASSQNRVGEQYF.

V gene TRBV7-2 combines with J gene TRBJ1-1; D is unresolved. Germline V gives CDR1 SGHTA, CDR2 FQGNSA. With 5 bases removed from V and 5 bases from J, the gap between germline ends came to 9 bases. The CDR3 loop spans 12 amino acids. This CDR3 reads CASSREGTEAFF. The DNA for the CDR3 is TGTGCCAGCAGCCGTGAGGGAACTGAAGCTTTCTTT.

This clone is termed medium-sized. The rearrangement uses TRBV19 and TRBJ1-1, with 8 bases identical to TRBD1. Germline V gene sequence: CDR1 LNHDA, CDR2 SQIVND (reference sequence). The CDR3 contains 17 residues. Trimming took 0 bases from V and 0 from J; bases not matched to a gene: 6. The DNA for the CDR3 is TGTGCCAGTAGTATAGATCGGGAACAGGGGGTGAACACTGAAGCTTTCTTT. Amino acid sequence: CASSIDREQGVNTEAFF.

The chain has TRBV7-2 and TRBJ2-3; TRBD2 matches 8 bases. CDR1 is SGHTA and CDR2 is FQGNSA in the germline V gene. Losses at the gene ends were 1 base for V and 3 bases for J; bases not matched to a gene: 3. The CDR3 consists of 15 residues. The CDR3 DNA sequence: TGTGCCAGCAGCTTAGGCGGGGGGCGGACAGATACGCAGTATTTT. Encoded protein: CASSLGGGRTDTQYF.

The rearrangement links TRBV4-3 to TRBJ2-3; no clear D. The CDR3 covers 15 residues. Germline CDR1 is LGHNA and CDR2 is YSLEER. V was shortened by 0 bases and J by 4 bases, with 11 bases between the two germline ends. This chain's CDR3 is CASSQDVRSADTQYF. The CDR3 DNA sequence: TGCGCCAGCAGCCAAGACGTCAGGTCCGCAGATACGCAGTATTTT.

The rearrangement uses TRBV19 and TRBJ2-3, with 9 bases identical to TRBD1. There are 12 residues in the CDR3. V lost 11 bases and J lost 4; bases outside the gene matches: 4. Per the germline V gene, CDR1 is LNHDA and CDR2 is SQIVND (reference sequence). CDR3 sequence reads: CAVRTGADTQYF. The CDR3 nucleotides are TGTGCCGTACGGACAGGGGCAGATACGCAGTATTTT.

The chain employs TRBV4-3 and TRBJ1-2; weak D call: TRBD1 (5 bases). The V gene lost 1 base and the J gene lost 0 bases, with 18 bases spanning the gap. Germline lookup yields CDR1 LGHNA and CDR2 YSLEER. There are 18 residues in the CDR3. The CDR3 region has the DNA TGCGCCAGCAGCCAAGGTATACTCAGGGAATCGTCTAACTATGGCTACACCTTC. Encoded protein: CASSQGILRESSNYGYTF.

V gene TRBV7-9 combines with J gene TRBJ1-2; the D gene is possibly TRBD1 (6 bases). The CDR3 totals 14 residues. In germline, CDR1 is SEHNR, CDR2 FQNEAQ (reference sequence). V lost 6 bases to trimming and J lost 8 bases, with 19 bases between them. The CDR3 sequence is CASSSTGLFWGYTF. CDR3 nucleotides: TGTGCCAGCAGTTCAACAGGGCTTTTCTGGGGCTACACCTTC.